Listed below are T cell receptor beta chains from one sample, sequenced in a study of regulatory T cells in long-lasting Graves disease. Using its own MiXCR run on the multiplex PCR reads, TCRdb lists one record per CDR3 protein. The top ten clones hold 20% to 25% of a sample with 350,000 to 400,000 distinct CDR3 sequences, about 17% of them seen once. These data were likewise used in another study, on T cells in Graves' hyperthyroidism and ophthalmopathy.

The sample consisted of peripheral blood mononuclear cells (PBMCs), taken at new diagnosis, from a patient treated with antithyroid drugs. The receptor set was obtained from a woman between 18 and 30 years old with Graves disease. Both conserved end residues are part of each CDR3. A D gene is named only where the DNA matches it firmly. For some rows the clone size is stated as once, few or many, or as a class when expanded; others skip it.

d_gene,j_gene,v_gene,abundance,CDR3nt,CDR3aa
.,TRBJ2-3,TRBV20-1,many,TGCAGTGCTAGGCCTCACAACACAGATACGCAGTATTTT,CSARPHNTDTQYF
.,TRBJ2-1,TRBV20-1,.,TGCAGTGCTAGTATCGGGTACTACAATGAGCAGTTCTTC,CSASIGYYNEQFF
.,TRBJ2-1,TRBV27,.,TGTGCCAGCAGTTTAGCCCAGGGGGGGGGTTCGGGGACTGGATTCTTC,CASSLAQGGGSGTGFF
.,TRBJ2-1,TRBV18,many,TGTGCCAGCTCACCGAAGCAGGGGGGGGTTGGTGAGCAGTTCTTC,CASSPKQGGVGEQFF
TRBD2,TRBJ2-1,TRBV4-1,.,TGCGCCAGCAGCCAAGATTTCGGAGCGGGGGGCAACAATGAGCAGTTCTTC,CASSQDFGAGGNNEQFF
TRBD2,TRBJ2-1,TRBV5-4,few,TGTGCCAGCAGCTTAGGGACTAGCACCTACAATGAGCAGTTCTTC,CASSLGTSTYNEQFF
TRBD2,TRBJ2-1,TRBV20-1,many,TGCAGTGCTACTACGAACCTTCTAGCGGGGGCGGGGAATGAGCAGTTCTTC,CSATTNLLAGAGNEQFF
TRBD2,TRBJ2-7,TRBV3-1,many,TGTGCCAGCAGTCAAACCCTGACTAGCGGCTACGAGCAGTACTTC,CASSQTLTSGYEQYF
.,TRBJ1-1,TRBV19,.,TGTGCCAGTAGTCATGGGACGACAGCTGAAGCTTTCTTT,CASSHGTTAEAFF
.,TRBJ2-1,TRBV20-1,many,TGCAGTGCGCCTGGGGAGACAGACCAGTTCTTC,CSAPGETDQFF
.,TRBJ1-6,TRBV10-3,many,TGTGCCATCAGTGACCAACAGAGTTCACCCCTCCACTTT,CAISDQQSSPLHF
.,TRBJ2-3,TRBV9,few,TGTGCCAGCAGCGGCCAGGGATTCACAGATACGCAGTATTTT,CASSGQGFTDTQYF
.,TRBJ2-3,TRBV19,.,TGTGCCAGTACCCCCGAACTGTCCATTACAGATACGCAGTATTTT,CASTPELSITDTQYF
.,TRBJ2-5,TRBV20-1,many,TGCAGTGCTTACAGGTCAAGACAAGAGACCCAGTACTTC,CSAYRSRQETQYF
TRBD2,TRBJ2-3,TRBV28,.,TGTGCCAGCAGTTTATTAGGACTAGCGGGGGGTAGCACAGATACGCAGTATTTT,CASSLLGLAGGSTDTQYF
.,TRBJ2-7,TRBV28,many,TGTGCCAGCACCTCGGGGGATATTCGTAACGAGCAGTACTTC,CASTSGDIRNEQYF
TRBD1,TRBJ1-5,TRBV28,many,TGTGCCAGCAGTGATACAGGGGCTGGTCAGCCCCAGCATTTT,CASSDTGAGQPQHF
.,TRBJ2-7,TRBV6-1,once,TGTGCCAGCAAACGTGGTCAGGTGCAGTACTTC,CASKRGQVQYF
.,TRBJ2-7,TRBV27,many,TGTGCCAGCAGTACTACGGGTAGCTCCTACGAGCAGTACTTC,CASSTTGSSYEQYF
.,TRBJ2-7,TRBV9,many,TGTGCCAGCAGCGTAGATCCGGGGTCCTACGAGCAGTACTTC,CASSVDPGSYEQYF
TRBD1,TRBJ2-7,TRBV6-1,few,TGTGCCAGTGAGAGGACAGGCGATTCCTACGAGCAGTACTTC,CASERTGDSYEQYF
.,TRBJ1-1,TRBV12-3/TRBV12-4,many,TGTGCCAGCAGTTTTCTCTCCATTGGGAGGACTGAAGCTTTCTTT,CASSFLSIGRTEAFF
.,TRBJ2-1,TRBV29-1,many,TGCAGCGTTGGACCGCGCCTTACTAACAATGAGCAGTTCTTC,CSVGPRLTNNEQFF
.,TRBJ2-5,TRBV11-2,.,TGTGCCAACAGCTCGACCCGGGGACAAGGGCCGGGGACCCAGGACTTC,CANSSTRGQGPGTQDF
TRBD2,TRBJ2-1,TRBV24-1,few,TGTGCCACCAGTAAAACCGGGACTAGCGCAATGAATGAGCAGTTCTTC,CATSKTGTSAMNEQFF
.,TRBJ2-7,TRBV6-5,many,TGTGCCAGCAGTTCTACAGTGAACGAGCAGTACTTC,CASSSTVNEQYF
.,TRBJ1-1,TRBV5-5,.,TGTGCCAGCAGCTTCCAGGGGAGATGGGGGGAGGGAGCTGAAGCTTTCTTT,CASSFQGRWGEGAEAFF
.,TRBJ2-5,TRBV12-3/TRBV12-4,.,TGTGCCAGCAGGGCTGGCTCGGAGACCCAGTACTTC,CASRAGSETQYF
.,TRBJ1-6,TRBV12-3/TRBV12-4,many,TGTGCCAGCAGTTTAACCAGGGTTCCGTATTCACCCCTCCACTTT,CASSLTRVPYSPLHF
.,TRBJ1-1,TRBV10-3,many,TGTGCCATCACCGCGAACAGGGAGGATGAAGCTTTCTTT,CAITANREDEAFF
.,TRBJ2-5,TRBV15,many,TGTGCCACCAGCAGAGATCCGACATCCGAAGAGACCCAGTACTTC,CATSRDPTSEETQYF
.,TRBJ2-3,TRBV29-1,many,TGCAGCGGGGTCATTATTAGGCCGGACTCTAGCACAGATACGCAGTATTTT,CSGVIIRPDSSTDTQYF
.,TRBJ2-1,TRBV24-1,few,TGTGCCACCAGTGATTTACGTGAGCAGTTCTTC,CATSDLREQFF
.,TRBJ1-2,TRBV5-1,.,TGCGCCAGCAGCTCGGGGATCTATGGCTACATCTTC,CASSSGIYGYIF
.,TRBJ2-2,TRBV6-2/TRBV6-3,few,TGTGCCAGCAGAGTACTTAACACCGGGGAGCTGTTTTTT,CASRVLNTGELFF
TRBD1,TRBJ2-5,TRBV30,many,TGTGCCTGGAGGGGACAGGGGCGGGAGACCCAGTACTTC,CAWRGQGRETQYF
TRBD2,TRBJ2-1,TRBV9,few,TGTGCCAGCAGCGTGACTAGCGGGAGTACCCATGAGCAGTTCTTC,CASSVTSGSTHEQFF
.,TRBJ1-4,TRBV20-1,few,TGCAGTGCTAGACTGGGACCGAGTGAAAAACTGTTTTTT,CSARLGPSEKLFF
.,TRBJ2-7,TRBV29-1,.,TGCAGCGTTGAAATTGTCTACGAGCAGTACTTC,CSVEIVYEQYF
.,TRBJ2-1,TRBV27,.,TGTGCCGCGGGACAGTCTTCTTACAATGAGCAGTTCTTC,CAAGQSSYNEQFF
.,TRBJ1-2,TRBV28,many,TGTGCCAGCAGCTTAGCCGGAGCCTATGGCTACACCTTC,CASSLAGAYGYTF
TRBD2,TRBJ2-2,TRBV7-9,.,TGTGCCAGCAGCTTACCTAGCGGGAGTAGCACCGGGGAGCTGTTTTTT,CASSLPSGSSTGELFF
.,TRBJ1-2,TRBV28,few,TGTGCCAGCAGTCCCACAATTGGGGGTGGCTACACCTTC,CASSPTIGGGYTF
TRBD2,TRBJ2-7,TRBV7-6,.,TGTGCCAGCAGCTTAGAAGCGGGGGACGAGCAGTACTTC,CASSLEAGDEQYF
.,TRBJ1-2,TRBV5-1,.,TGTGCCAGCAGCTTGGATTTTGAGGGCCGCTATGGCTACACCTTC,CASSLDFEGRYGYTF
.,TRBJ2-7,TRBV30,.,TGTGCCTGGAGCCTTGGACTGCCGCCCTCCTACGAGCAGTACTTC,CAWSLGLPPSYEQYF
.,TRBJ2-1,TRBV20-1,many,TGCAGTGCTAGAGGTTTCAGGGACGAGCAGTTCTTC,CSARGFRDEQFF
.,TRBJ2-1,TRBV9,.,TGTGCCAGCAGCGTAGAACGCAAGCCTTACAATGAGCAGTTCTTC,CASSVERKPYNEQFF
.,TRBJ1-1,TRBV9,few,TGTGCCAGCAGCGTTTCCGGCACAGAAGCTTTCTTT,CASSVSGTEAFF
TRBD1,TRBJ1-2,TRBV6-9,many,TGTGCCAGCAGTTACACAGGGGGAATTCGTCTCTATGGCTACACCTTC,CASSYTGGIRLYGYTF
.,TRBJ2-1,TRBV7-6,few,TGTGCCAGCAGCGCCCGATCCAGCACCAAGGCTGGGAATGAGCAGTTCTTC,CASSARSSTKAGNEQFF
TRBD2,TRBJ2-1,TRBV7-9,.,TGTGCCAGCAACCTAGCGGGAGGGTTAGCTGAGCAGTTCTTC,CASNLAGGLAEQFF
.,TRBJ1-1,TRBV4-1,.,TGCGCCAGCAGCCTTCTTTATTACGGCACTGAAGCTTTCTTT,CASSLLYYGTEAFF
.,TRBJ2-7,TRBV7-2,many,TGTGCCAGCAGCTTTTCTTCAGGATTCTACGAGCAGTACTTC,CASSFSSGFYEQYF
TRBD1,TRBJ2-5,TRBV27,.,TGTGCCAGCAGTTTGGGACAGGTGGCAGGGACCCAGTACTTC,CASSLGQVAGTQYF
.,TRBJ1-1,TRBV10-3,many,TGTGCCGCCACTGACAACACTGAAGCTTTCTTT,CAATDNTEAFF
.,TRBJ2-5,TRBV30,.,TGTGCCTGGAGTGGCGGGCAAGAGACCCAGTACTTC,CAWSGGQETQYF
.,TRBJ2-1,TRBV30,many,TGTGCCTGGAGAACCTTGACAGTCCCCAATGAGCAGTTCTTC,CAWRTLTVPNEQFF